This T cell receptor beta chain was sequenced during a study of vaccination and CD4 T cells after COVID-19. On this clonotype: The antigen is not known.

With the Oncomine TCR Beta short-read assay, DNA from cultured CD4+ T cells was sequenced. TCRdb reprocessed the PCR reads via MiXCR and lists one record per CDR3 protein. This table holds about 20,000 distinct CDR3 sequences, approximately 59% found once. The germline V gene has CDR1 LNHNV and CDR2 YYDKDF (reference sequence). Trimming removed 2 bases at V and 2 bases at J, with 6 bases between. The CDR3 spans 13 residues. Treatment denoted: approximately 9-day PBMC culture with coronavirus spike peptide pools or control peptides (ViraFEST assay). This chain uses TRBV15 with TRBJ1-1; D is undetermined. The material was CD4+ T cells from blood, cultured in vitro, obtained after SARS-CoV-2 vaccination. The sequence came from a human donor who had recovered from COVID-19. Here the CDR3 DNA reads TGTGCCACCAGCAGAAAGCCAAACACTGAAGCTTTCTTT. Translating gives CATSRKPNTEAFF.